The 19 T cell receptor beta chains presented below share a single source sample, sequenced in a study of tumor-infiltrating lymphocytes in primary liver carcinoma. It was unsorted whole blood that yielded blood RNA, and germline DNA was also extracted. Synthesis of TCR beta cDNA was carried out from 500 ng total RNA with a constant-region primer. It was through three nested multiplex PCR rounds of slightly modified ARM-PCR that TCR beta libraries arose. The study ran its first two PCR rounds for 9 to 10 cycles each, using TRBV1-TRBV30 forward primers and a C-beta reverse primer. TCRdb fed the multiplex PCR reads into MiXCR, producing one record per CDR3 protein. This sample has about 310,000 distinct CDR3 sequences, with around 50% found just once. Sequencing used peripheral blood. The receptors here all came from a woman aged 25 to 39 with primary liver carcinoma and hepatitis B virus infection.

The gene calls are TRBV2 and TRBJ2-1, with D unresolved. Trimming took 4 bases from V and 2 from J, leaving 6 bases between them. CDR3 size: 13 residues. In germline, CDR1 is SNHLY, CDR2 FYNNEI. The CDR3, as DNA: TGTGCCAGCAGTGTTAGAGCCTACAATGAGCAGTTCTTC. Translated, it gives CASSVRAYNEQFF.

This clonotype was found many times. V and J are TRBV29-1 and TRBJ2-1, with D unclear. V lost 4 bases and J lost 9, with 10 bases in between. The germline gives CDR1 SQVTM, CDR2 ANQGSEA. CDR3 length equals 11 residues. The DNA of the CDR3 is TGCAGCGTTGTGAAGGCAGGTGAGCAGTTCTTC. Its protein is CSVVKAGEQFF.

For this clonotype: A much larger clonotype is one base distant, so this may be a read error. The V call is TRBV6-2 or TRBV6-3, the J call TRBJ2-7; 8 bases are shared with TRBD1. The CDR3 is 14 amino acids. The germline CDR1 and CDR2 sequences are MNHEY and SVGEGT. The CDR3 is CTSSPQGGPYEQYF. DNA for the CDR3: TGTACCAGCAGTCCACAGGGGGGACCCTACGAGCAGTACTTC.

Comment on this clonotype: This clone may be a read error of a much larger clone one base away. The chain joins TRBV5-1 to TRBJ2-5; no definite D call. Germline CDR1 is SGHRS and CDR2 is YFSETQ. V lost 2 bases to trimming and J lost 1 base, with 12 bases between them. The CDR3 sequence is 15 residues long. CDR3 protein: CASSFTNRIQETQYF. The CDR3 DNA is TGCGCCAGCAGCTTCACAAACCGGATCCAAGAGACCCAGTACTTC.

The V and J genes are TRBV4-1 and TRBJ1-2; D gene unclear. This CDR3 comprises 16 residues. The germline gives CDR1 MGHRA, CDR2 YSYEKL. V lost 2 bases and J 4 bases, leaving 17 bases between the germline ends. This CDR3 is CASSQHFSGVPYGYTF. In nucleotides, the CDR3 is TGCGCCAGCAGCCAACATTTTTCCGGGGTCCCCTATGGCTACACCTTC.

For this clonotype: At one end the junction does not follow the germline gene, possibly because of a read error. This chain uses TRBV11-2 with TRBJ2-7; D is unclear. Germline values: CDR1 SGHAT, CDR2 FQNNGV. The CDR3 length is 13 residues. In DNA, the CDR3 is TGTGCCTGCAGCTTATCCAGGTCCTACGAGCAGTACTTC. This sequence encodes CACSLSRSYEQYF.

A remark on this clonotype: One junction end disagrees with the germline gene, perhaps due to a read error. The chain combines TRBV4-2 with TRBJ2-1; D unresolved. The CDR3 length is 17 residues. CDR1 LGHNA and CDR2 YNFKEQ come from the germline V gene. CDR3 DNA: TGTGACAGCAGCCAAGATATCGGAGCAGGAGTGAACAATGAGCAGTTCTTC. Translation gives CDSSQDIGAGVNNEQFF.

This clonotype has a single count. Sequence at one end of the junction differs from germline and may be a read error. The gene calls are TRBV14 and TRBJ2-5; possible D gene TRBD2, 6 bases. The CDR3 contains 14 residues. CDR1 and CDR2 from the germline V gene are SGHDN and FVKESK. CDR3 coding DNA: TGTGCCAACAGCGAACACCGCGGAGGGGAGACCCAGTACTTC. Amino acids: CANSEHRGGETQYF.

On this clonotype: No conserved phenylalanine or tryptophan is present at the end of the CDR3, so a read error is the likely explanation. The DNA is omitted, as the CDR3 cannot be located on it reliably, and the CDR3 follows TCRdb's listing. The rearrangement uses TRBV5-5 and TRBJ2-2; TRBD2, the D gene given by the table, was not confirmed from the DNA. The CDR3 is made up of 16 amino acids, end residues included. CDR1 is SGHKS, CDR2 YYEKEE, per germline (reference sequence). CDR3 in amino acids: CASRSGPLLSTGELYL.

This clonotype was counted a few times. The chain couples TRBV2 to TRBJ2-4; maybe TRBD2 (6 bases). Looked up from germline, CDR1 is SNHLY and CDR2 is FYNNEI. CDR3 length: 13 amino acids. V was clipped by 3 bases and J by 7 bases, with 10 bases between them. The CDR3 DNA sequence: TGTGCCAGCAGTGAGTGGGAGGCGAACATTCAGTACTTC. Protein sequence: CASSEWEANIQYF.

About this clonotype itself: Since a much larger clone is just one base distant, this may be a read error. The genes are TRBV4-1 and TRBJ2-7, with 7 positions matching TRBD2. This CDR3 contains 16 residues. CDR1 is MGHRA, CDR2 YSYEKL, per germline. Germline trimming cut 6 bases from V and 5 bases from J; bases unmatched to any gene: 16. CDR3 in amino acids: CASSCKVVVGRDEQYF. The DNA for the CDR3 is TGCGCCAGCAGTTGCAAAGTGGTCGTAGGGAGGGACGAGCAGTACTTC.

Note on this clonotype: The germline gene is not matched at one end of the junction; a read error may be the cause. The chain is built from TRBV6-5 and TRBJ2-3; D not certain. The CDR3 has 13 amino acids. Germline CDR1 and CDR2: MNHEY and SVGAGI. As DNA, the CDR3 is TGTGCCAGCAGTTACTCAAGCACAGATATGCAGTATTTT. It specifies CASSYSSTDMQYF.

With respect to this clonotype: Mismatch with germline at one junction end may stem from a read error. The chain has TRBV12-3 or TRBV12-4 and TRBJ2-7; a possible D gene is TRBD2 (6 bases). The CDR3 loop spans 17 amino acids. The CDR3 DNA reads TGTGCCAGCAGTCTCTCCTGTGCGGGACGAAGGTCCTACGAGGAGTACTTC. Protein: CASSLSCAGRRSYEEYF.

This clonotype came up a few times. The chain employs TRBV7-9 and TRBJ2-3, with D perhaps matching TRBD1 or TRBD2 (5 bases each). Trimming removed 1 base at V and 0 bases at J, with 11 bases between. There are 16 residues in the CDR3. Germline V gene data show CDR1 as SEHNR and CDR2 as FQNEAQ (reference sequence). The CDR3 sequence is CASSLVPGLSTDTQYF. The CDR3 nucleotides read TGTGCCAGCAGCTTAGTTCCGGGGCTAAGCACAGATACGCAGTATTTT. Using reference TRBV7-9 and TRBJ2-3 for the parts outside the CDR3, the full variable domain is DTGVSQNPRHKITKRGQNVTFRCDPISEHNRLYWYRQTLGQGPEFLTYFQNEAQLEKSRLLSDRFSAERPKGSFSTLEIQRTEQGDSAMYLCASSLVPGLSTDTQYFGPGTRLTVL.

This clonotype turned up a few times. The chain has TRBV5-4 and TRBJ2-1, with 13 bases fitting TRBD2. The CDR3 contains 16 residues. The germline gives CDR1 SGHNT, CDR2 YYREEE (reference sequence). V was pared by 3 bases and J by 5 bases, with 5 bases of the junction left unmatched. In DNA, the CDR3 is TGTGCCAGCAGCTCGGGACTAGCGGGACCCCACAATGAGCAGTTCTTC. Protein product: CASSSGLAGPHNEQFF.

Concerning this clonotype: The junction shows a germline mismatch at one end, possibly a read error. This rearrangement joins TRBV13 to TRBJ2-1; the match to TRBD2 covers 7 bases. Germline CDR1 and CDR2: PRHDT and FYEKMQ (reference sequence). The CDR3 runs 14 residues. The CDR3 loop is CANSSGLVHNEQFF. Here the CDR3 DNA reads TGTGCCAACAGCTCCGGACTAGTCCACAATGAGCAGTTCTTC.

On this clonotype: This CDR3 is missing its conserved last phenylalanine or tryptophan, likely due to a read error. CDR3 DNA sequence: TGTGCCAGCAGCAGGCCGGGACTAAATACAGGAGATACGCAGTATTCT. It is translated as CASSRPGLNTGDTQYS. This chain connects TRBV11-2 to TRBJ2-3, with 7 nucleotides matching TRBD2. The germline V gene has CDR1 SGHAT and CDR2 FQNNGV. The CDR3 has 16 amino acids. The junction had 13 bases not matched to a gene; V was cut back by 5 bases and J by 5 bases.

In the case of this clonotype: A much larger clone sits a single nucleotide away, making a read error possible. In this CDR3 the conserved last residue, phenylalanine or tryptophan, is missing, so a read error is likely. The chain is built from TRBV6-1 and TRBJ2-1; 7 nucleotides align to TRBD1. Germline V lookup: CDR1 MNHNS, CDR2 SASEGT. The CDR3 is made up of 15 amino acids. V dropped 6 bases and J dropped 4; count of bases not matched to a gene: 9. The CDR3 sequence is CASRVDRDVYNEQFL. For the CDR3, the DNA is TGTGCCAGCAGGGTCGACAGGGACGTATACAATGAGCAGTTCCTC.

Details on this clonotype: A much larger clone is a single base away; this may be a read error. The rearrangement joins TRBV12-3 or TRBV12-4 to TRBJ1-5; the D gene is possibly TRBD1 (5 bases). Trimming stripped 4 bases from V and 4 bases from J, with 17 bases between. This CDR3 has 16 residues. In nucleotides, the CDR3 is TGTGCCAGCAGTTCTGACTGGGGGAAGCTAAATCAGCCCCAGCATTTT. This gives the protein CASSSDWGKLNQPQHF.